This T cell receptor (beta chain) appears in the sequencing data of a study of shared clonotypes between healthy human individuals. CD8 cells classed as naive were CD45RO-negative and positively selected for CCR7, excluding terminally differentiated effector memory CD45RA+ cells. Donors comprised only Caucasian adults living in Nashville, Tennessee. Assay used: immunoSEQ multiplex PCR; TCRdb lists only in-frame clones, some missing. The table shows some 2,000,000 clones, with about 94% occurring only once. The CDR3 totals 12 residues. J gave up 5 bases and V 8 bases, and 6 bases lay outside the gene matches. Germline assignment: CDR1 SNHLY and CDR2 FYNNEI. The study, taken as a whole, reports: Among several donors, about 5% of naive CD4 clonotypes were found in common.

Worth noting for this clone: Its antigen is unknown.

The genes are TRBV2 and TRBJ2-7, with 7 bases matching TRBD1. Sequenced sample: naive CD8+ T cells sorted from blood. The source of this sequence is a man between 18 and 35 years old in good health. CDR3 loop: CASSGQSHEQYF. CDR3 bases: TGTGCCAGCTCGGGACAGTCTCACGAGCAGTACTTC. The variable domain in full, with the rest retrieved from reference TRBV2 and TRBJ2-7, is EPEVTQTPSHQVTQMGQEVILRCVPISNHLYFYWYRQILGQKVEFLVSFYNNEISEKSEIFDDQFSVERPDGSNFTLKIRSTKLEDSAMYFCASSGQSHEQYFGPGTRLTVT.